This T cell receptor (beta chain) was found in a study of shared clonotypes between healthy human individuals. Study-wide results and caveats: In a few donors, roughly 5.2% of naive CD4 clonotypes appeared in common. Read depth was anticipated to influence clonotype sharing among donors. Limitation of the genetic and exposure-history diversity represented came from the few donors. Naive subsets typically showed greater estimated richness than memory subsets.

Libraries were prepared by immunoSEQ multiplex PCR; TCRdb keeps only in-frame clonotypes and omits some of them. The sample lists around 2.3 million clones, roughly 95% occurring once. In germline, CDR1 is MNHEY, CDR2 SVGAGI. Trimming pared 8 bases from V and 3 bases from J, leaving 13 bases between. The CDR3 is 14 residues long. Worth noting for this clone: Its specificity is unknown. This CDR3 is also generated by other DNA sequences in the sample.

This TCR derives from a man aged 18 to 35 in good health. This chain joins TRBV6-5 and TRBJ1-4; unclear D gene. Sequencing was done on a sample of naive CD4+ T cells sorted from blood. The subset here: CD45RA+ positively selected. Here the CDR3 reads CASSYGQSNEKLFF. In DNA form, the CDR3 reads TGTGCCAGCTCTTATGGTCAGTCTAATGAAAAACTGTTTTTT.